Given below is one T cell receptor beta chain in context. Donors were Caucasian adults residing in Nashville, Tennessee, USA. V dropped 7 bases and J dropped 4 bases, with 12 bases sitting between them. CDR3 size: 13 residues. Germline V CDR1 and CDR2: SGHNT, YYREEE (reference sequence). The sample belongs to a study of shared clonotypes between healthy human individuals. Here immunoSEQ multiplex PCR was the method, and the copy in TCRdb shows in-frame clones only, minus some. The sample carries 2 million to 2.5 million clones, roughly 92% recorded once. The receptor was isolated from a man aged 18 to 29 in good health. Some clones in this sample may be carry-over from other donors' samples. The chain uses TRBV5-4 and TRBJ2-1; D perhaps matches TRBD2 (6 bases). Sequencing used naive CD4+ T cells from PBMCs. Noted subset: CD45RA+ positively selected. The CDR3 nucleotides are TGTGCCAGCGCAGAGGGAGGTTACAATGAGCAGTTCTTC. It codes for CASAEGGYNEQFF.